This passage covers 11 T cell receptor beta chains from one sample sequenced in a study of T cell repertoires in ileal Crohn's disease. This table comes from immunoSEQ multiplex PCR, and its TCRdb copy is limited to in-frame clones, with some not included. The sample lists around 11,000 clones; around 87% were seen once. The sample's time point: inflamed ileum from the surgical specimen. Sequenced sample: ileal tissue. The receptors come from an adult with Crohn's disease.

As to this clone: Other DNA sequences of this sample code for an identical CDR3. The chain uses TRBV7-3 and TRBJ2-2; D is unclear. CDR3 size: 11 residues. V was trimmed by 5 bases and J by 4 bases, leaving 2 bases between them. The V gene's germline CDR1 is SGHTA and CDR2 FQGTGA. CDR3 loop: CASSLTGELFF. CDR3 sequence (DNA): TGTGCCAGCAGCCTCACCGGGGAGCTGTTTTTT.

The chain joins TRBV6-4 to TRBJ1-2; 7 bases fit TRBD1. The CDR3 extends over 13 amino acids. The ends lost 5 bases at V and 7 bases at J; junction bases unmatched: 7. Germline V CDR1 and CDR2: MRHNA, SNTAGT. The CDR3 coding sequence is TGTGCCAGCAGTAAAGACAGGGCGGGTGGCTACACCTTC. Residues: CASSKDRAGGYTF.

This chain joins TRBV7-9 and TRBJ2-3, with 15 bases that match TRBD2. This CDR3 spans 17 amino acids. V dropped 3 bases and J dropped 5; count of bases not matched to a gene: 6. Germline V lookup: CDR1 SEHNR, CDR2 FQNEAQ (reference sequence). The CDR3 protein is CASSFRTSGRAIDTQYF. The CDR3 coding sequence is TGTGCCAGCAGCTTTAGGACTAGCGGGAGGGCCATAGATACGCAGTATTTT. The variable domain in full, completed from reference TRBV7-9 and TRBJ2-3, reads DTGVSQNPRHKITKRGQNVTFRCDPISEHNRLYWYRQTLGQGPEFLTYFQNEAQLEKSRLLSDRFSAERPKGSFSTLEIQRTEQGDSAMYLCASSFRTSGRAIDTQYFGPGTRLTVL.

This clone has only one observation. V gene TRBV15 combines with J gene TRBJ1-4; D gene ambiguous. V lost 8 bases and J 6 bases, leaving 10 bases between the germline ends. The germline gives CDR1 LNHNV, CDR2 YYDKDF (reference sequence). This CDR3 comprises 12 residues. CDR3 protein: CATGLGYEKLFF. The CDR3 region has the DNA TGTGCCACCGGTCTGGGATATGAAAAACTGTTTTTT.

The chain has TRBV4-1 and TRBJ1-5; D is undetermined. The CDR3 is 13 residues long. Germline V CDR1 and CDR2: MGHRA, YSYEKL. Trimming removed 3 bases from V and 9 bases from J, with 12 bases in between. The CDR3 nucleotides read TGCGCCAGCAGCCACCCCCCCTGGCCGCCCCAGCATTTT. As protein: CASSHPPWPPQHF.

The chain is built from TRBV5-6 and TRBJ2-7; either TRBD1 or TRBD2 may fit D (6 bases each). The V gene lost 0 bases and the J gene lost 4 bases, with 20 bases spanning the gap. The CDR3 consists of 17 residues. CDR1 is SGHDT and CDR2 is YYEEEE in the germline V gene. The CDR3 DNA reads as TGTGCCAGCAGCTTGGGAACCATTCCGGGGGCAAGATACGAGCAGTACTTC. The encoded protein is CASSLGTIPGARYEQYF.

The sample holds one count of this clone. This rearrangement joins TRBV7-9 to TRBJ2-5; no clear D. With 3 bases removed from V and 4 bases from J, the gap between germline ends came to 15 bases. Germline lookup yields CDR1 SEHNR and CDR2 FQNEAQ (reference sequence). The CDR3 loop spans 15 amino acids. CDR3 DNA: TGTGCCAGCAGCTTTGACGGGTTATGGATAGAGACCCAGTACTTC. Translated, it gives CASSFDGLWIETQYF.

A word on this clone: The sample contains more than one DNA sequence encoding this CDR3. The V and J genes are TRBV29-1 and TRBJ1-2, with 10 bases identical to TRBD1. This CDR3 region has 16 residues. Trimming cost V 1 base and J 8 bases; bases outside gene matches: 13. The V gene's germline CDR1 is SQVTM and CDR2 ANQGSEA. CDR3 sequence reads: CSVEGGGTGVAEGYTF. The CDR3 nucleotides are TGCAGCGTTGAAGGGGGGGGGACAGGGGTGGCGGAAGGCTACACCTTC.

The chain recombines TRBV6-1 with TRBJ1-5; TRBD1 aligns across 8 bases. The CDR3 extends over 14 amino acids. Unmatched junction bases numbered 7, after V lost 5 bases and J lost 7 bases. Germline assignment: CDR1 MNHNS and CDR2 SASEGT. The CDR3 nucleotides are TGTGCCAGCAGTCCACAGGGGGGAAAACAGCCCCAGCATTTT. It encodes CASSPQGGKQPQHF.

The rearrangement joins TRBV6-5 to TRBJ2-1, with TRBD1 identical over 7 bases. After removal of 5 bases from V and 6 bases from J, the junction contained 10 bases not matched to a gene. The CDR3 runs to 15 residues. Germline CDR1 and CDR2: MNHEY and SVGAGI. The CDR3 DNA reads TGTGCCAGCAGTATCGGACAGGTCAGCCGCAATGAGCAGTTCTTC. It yields the protein CASSIGQVSRNEQFF.

This chain uses TRBV7-9 with TRBJ1-2; no firm D call. V lost 1 base, J lost 8 bases, and 14 bases lay in between. Germline CDR1 SEHNR, CDR2 FQNEAQ (reference sequence). The CDR3 spans 14 residues. In nucleotides, the CDR3 is TGTGCCAGCAGCTTAGTCCAGGCCTCGGGCGGCTACACCTTC. Translation: CASSLVQASGGYTF.